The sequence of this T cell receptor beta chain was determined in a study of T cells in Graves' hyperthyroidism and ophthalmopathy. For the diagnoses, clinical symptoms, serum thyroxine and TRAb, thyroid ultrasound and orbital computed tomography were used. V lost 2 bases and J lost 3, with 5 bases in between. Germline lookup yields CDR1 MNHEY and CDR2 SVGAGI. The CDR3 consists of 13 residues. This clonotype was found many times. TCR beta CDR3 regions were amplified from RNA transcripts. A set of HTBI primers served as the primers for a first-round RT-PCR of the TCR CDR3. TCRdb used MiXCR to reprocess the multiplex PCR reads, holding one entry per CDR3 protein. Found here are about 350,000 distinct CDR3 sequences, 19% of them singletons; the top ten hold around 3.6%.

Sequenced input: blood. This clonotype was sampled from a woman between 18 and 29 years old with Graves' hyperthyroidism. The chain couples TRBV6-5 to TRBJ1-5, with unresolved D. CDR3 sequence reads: CASSYDINQPQHF. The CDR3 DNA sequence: TGTGCCAGCAGTTACGACATCAATCAGCCCCAGCATTTT.